This entry lists 11 T cell receptor beta chains sequenced from one sample in a study of early T cells in non-severe SARS-CoV-2 infection. MiXCR, run by TCRdb on the 5' RACE reads, gives a single entry per CDR3 protein. The table lists 60,000 to 75,000 distinct CDR3 sequences, roughly an eighth of them singletons. The sequencing sample was made of whole blood. These receptors originate from an adult who was a healthcare worker with PCR-confirmed SARS-CoV-2 infection or an uninfected control (not recorded which).

Notes on this clonotype: Relative to the germline gene, one junction end is altered; a read error may explain this. The chain couples TRBV5-6 to TRBJ2-1; 10 nucleotides line up with TRBD2. Looked up from germline, CDR1 is SGHDT and CDR2 is YYEEEE. There are 14 residues in the CDR3. The CDR3 DNA follows: TGTGCCAGCAGCTTGACTAGCGGGGCGAATGGGCAGTTCTTC. Amino acids: CASSLTSGANGQFF.

This clonotype has just a few counts. V is TRBV3-1 and J is TRBJ1-5; maybe TRBD1 (5 bases). The CDR3 contains 13 residues. The germline CDR1 and CDR2 sequences are LGHDT and YNNKEL (reference sequence). V lost 1 base, J lost 7 bases, and 8 bases lay in between. CDR3 in amino acids: CASSQGEGQPQHF. The CDR3 DNA sequence: TGTGCCAGCAGCCAAGGCGAGGGGCAGCCCCAGCATTTT.

This clonotype has a handful of counts. The rearrangement uses TRBV7-9 and TRBJ2-3, with 8 bases identical to TRBD1. The CDR3 loop spans 14 amino acids. V lost 6 bases to trimming and J lost 2 bases; unmatched junction nucleotides: 4. In germline, CDR1 is SEHNR, CDR2 FQNEAQ (reference sequence). The CDR3 coding sequence is TGTGCCAGCAGGGACAGGGATATCACAGATACGCAGTATTTT. Translated: CASRDRDITDTQYF.

This clonotype was seen at least ten times. The rearrangement uses TRBV6-1 and TRBJ2-3; 12 bases are shared with TRBD2. The CDR3 has 17 amino acids. J lost 4 bases, V lost 7 bases, and 12 bases had no gene match. Looked up from germline, CDR1 is MNHNS and CDR2 is SASEGT. The CDR3 loop is CASIRTSGTTVPDTQYF. The CDR3 DNA sequence: TGTGCCAGCATTAGGACTAGCGGGACTACGGTCCCAGATACGCAGTATTTT.

This clonotype was observed many times. The chain employs TRBV10-1 and TRBJ2-3, with D possibly matching TRBD2 (6 bases). Germline CDR1 and CDR2: WNHNN and SYGVQD (reference sequence). V lost 2 bases, J lost 4 bases, and 13 bases lay in between. The CDR3 contains 15 residues. The CDR3 reads CASSELGRGPDTQYF. The CDR3 nucleotides read TGCGCCAGCAGTGAGCTAGGGCGGGGTCCAGATACGCAGTATTTT.

The chain carries TRBV7-8 and TRBJ2-1; D not resolved. The V end lost 1 base, the J end lost 0 bases, and 13 bases lay between the germline ends. The CDR3 is made up of 17 amino acids. Germline CDR1 and CDR2: SGHVS and FQNEAQ. For the CDR3, the DNA is TGTGCCAGCAGCTTAGGCCTGGGGAAGAGCTCCTACAATGAGCAGTTCTTC. It translates to CASSLGLGKSSYNEQFF.

Many counts were recorded for this clonotype. The chain combines TRBV12-3 or TRBV12-4 with TRBJ1-5; D gene ambiguous. V lost 8 bases, J lost 3 bases, and 14 bases lay in between. The CDR3 sequence is 14 residues long. The CDR3 DNA is TGTGCCAGCTCCGACTCGGGGTACAATCAGCCCCAGCATTTT. Its translation: CASSDSGYNQPQHF.

This clonotype was seen many times. The rearrangement links TRBV7-3 to TRBJ2-5, with 7 bases fitting TRBD1. Germline loops: CDR1 SGHTA, CDR2 FQGTGA. V was clipped by 5 bases and J by 13 bases; unmatched bases: 13. The CDR3 covers 13 residues. The CDR3: CASSPDREKATYF. The CDR3 nucleotides read TGTGCCAGCAGCCCAGACAGGGAAAAGGCGACGTACTTC.

The CDR3 sequence: CSVERGDGYTF. The CDR3 region has the DNA TGCAGCGTTGAAAGGGGAGATGGCTACACCTTC. This chain connects TRBV29-1 to TRBJ1-2; the D gene is possibly TRBD1 (5 bases). V was cut by 2 bases and J by 6 bases, with 7 bases left in between. Germline V CDR1 and CDR2: SQVTM, ANQGSEA. This CDR3 spans 11 amino acids.

The table lists this clonotype with a few counts. This chain uses TRBV7-9 with TRBJ2-1; no clear D gene. The germline V gene encodes CDR1 SEHNR and CDR2 FQNEAQ (reference sequence). V lost 3 bases to trimming and J lost 7 bases, with 16 bases between them. This CDR3 is built from 15 residues. CDR3 protein: CASSFSSMVYNEQFF. In DNA, the CDR3 is TGTGCCAGCAGCTTCAGTTCCATGGTCTATAATGAGCAGTTCTTC. The full variable domain, its missing parts supplied by reference TRBV7-9 and TRBJ2-1, is DTGVSQNPRHKITKRGQNVTFRCDPISEHNRLYWYRQTLGQGPEFLTYFQNEAQLEKSRLLSDRFSAERPKGSFSTLEIQRTEQGDSAMYLCASSFSSMVYNEQFFGPGTRLTVL.

This rearrangement joins TRBV7-9 to TRBJ2-7; D remains ambiguous. Trimming took 2 bases from V and 5 from J, leaving 4 bases between them. The CDR3 contains 11 residues. The germline V gene encodes CDR1 SEHNR and CDR2 FQNEAQ (reference sequence). The CDR3 here is CASSLTHEQYF. Written as DNA, the CDR3 is TGTGCCAGCAGCTTAACCCACGAGCAGTACTTC.